Below are 5 T cell receptor beta chains sequenced from a single sample in a study of blood T cell repertoires in COVID-19. Sequenced by immunoSEQ multiplex PCR; TCRdb stores in-frame clones only, minus some. The profile shows 240,000 or so clones, approximately 90% of them singletons. Sequencing was done on a sample of PBMCs or T cells enriched from blood (not recorded which). The receptors originated from a man aged 50 to 60 who had been exposed to COVID-19.

The chain uses TRBV24-1 and TRBJ1-5; 10 nucleotides match TRBD1. V gave up 3 bases and J gave up 6 bases; unmatched junction bases: 7. Germline V gives CDR1 KGHDR, CDR2 SFDVKD. The CDR3 length is 16 residues. CDR3 DNA sequence: TGTGCCACCAGTGATAGCACGACAGGGGGCACTCAGCCCCAGCATTTT. Its translation: CATSDSTTGGTQPQHF.

The CDR3 here is CASSLQLRDTEAFF. In DNA form, the CDR3 reads TGTGCCAGCAGCTTACAACTTCGGGACACTGAAGCTTTCTTT. The chain combines TRBV11-2 with TRBJ1-1; D call uncertain. V lost 2 bases to trimming and J lost 3 bases, with 10 bases between them. The CDR3 covers 14 residues. Germline V gene sequence: CDR1 SGHAT, CDR2 FQNNGV.

This clone occurred once. The chain has TRBV5-1 and TRBJ2-5, with TRBD2 identical over 12 bases. Germline V CDR1 and CDR2: SGHRS, YFSETQ. This CDR3 region has 16 residues. Germline trimming cut 0 bases from V and 5 bases from J; bases unmatched to any gene: 5. CDR3 in DNA: TGCGCCAGCAGCTTGGGACTAGCGGGAGTTGGTGAGACCCAGTACTTC. Protein sequence: CASSLGLAGVGETQYF.

The chain recombines TRBV5-1 with TRBJ1-3; D may be TRBD1 (6 bases). The V end was cut by 0 bases, the J end by 4 bases, with 8 bases between. Germline CDR1 SGHRS, CDR2 YFSETQ. The CDR3 runs 14 residues. DNA for the CDR3: TGCGCCAGCAGCTTGGGGACAGCCGGAAACACCATATATTTT. Translating gives CASSLGTAGNTIYF.

For the CDR3, the DNA is TGTGCCAGCTCACCTTTTAACGGGGAGCTGTTTTTT. This translates into CASSPFNGELFF. The J gene is TRBJ2-2, the V gene TRBV18, with no clear D. The CDR3 length is 12 residues. V was trimmed by 3 bases and J by 7 bases, leaving 6 bases between them. CDR1 and CDR2 (germline): KGHSH, LQKENI.